What follows are 24 T cell receptor beta chains derived from one specimen sequenced in a study of Ad26.COV2.S vaccination and SARS-CoV-2 variants. Treatment: around 19 received Ad26.COV2.S at low or high dose, single or two shots; about 5 received placebo; per-sample allocation not given. The investigators took samples on day 63 after the first vaccine or placebo injection. Profiled with immunoSEQ multiplex PCR; TCRdb holds only in-frame clones, not every one. Of around 370,000 clones listed, roughly 81% are singletons. The sample was peripheral blood, taken in a trial of Ad26.COV2.S vaccine versus placebo. Receptors were obtained from a person between 18 and 59 years old who received the Ad26.COV2.S COVID-19 vaccine or a placebo.

This chain joins TRBV10-3 and TRBJ2-7; TRBD2 matches at 10 bases. Losses at the gene ends were 3 bases for V and 4 bases for J; bases not matched to a gene: 12. There are 17 residues in the CDR3. The germline gives CDR1 ENHRY, CDR2 SYGVKD. The CDR3, as DNA: TGTGCCATCAGTGAATGGCTAGCGGGAGTGCAGGGTTACGAGCAGTACTTC. Its protein is CAISEWLAGVQGYEQYF.

The chain carries TRBV27 and TRBJ2-4, with unresolved D. The CDR3 sequence is 12 residues long. The germline gives CDR1 MNHEY, CDR2 SMNVEV (reference sequence). V was shortened by 6 bases and J by 1 base, with 4 bases between the two germline ends. CDR3 loop: CASSPAKNIQYF. Here the CDR3 DNA reads TGTGCCAGCAGCCCTGCCAAAAACATTCAGTACTTC.

The V gene is TRBV27, the J gene TRBJ2-1, with 10 positions matching TRBD2. CDR1 MNHEY and CDR2 SMNVEV come from the germline V gene (reference sequence). Germline trimming cut 5 bases from V and 8 bases from J; bases unmatched to any gene: 12. The CDR3 covers 16 residues. CDR3 DNA sequence: TGTGCCAGCAGTGCAGGGGGGCTAGCGGGAGTCCATGAGCAGTTCTTC. Protein product: CASSAGGLAGVHEQFF.

CDR3 residues: CASSLEGRGSVSYNEQFF. In DNA, the CDR3 is TGTGCCAGCAGCTTGGAGGGTCGTGGGAGTGTCTCCTACAATGAGCAGTTCTTC. The J gene is TRBJ2-1, the V gene TRBV5-6, with D possibly matching TRBD2 (5 bases). V was cut by 0 bases and J by 0 bases, with 16 bases left in between. CDR1 and CDR2 (germline): SGHDT, YYEEEE. The CDR3 covers 18 residues.

CDR3 in DNA: TGTGCCAGCAGCGTCCGCGAGCAAGAGACCCAGTACTTC. It is translated as CASSVREQETQYF. The chain uses TRBV9 and TRBJ2-5; no clear D gene. CDR1 and CDR2 from the germline V gene are SGDLS and YYNGEE. V gave up 2 bases and J gave up 2 bases, with 7 bases separating them. The length of the CDR3 is 13 residues.

This chain links TRBV6-2 or TRBV6-3 with TRBJ2-1; D call uncertain. Trimming took 4 bases from V and 7 from J, leaving 5 bases between them. Germline-derived CDR1 and CDR2 are MNHEY and SVGEGT. The CDR3 runs 11 residues. The CDR3 DNA sequence: TGTGCCAGCAGTTCCTCAAATGAGCAGTTCTTC. It is translated as CASSSSNEQFF.

This clone appeared many times. The chain carries TRBV11-2 and TRBJ2-7; no definite D call. V lost 0 bases and J lost 3, with 6 bases in between. The germline V gene encodes CDR1 SGHAT and CDR2 FQNNGV. This CDR3 has 13 residues. Here the CDR3 DNA reads TGTGCCAGCAGCTTAGAGCCGGGCTACGAGCAGTACTTC. It specifies CASSLEPGYEQYF.

The chain is built from TRBV27 and TRBJ2-3; the match to TRBD2 covers 8 bases. The V and J ends lost 3 bases and 8 bases, in that order; junction bases with no gene match: 13. CDR1 is MNHEY, CDR2 SMNVEV, per germline (reference sequence). The CDR3 sequence is 16 residues long. The DNA for the CDR3 is TGTGCCAGCAGTTTGGGTAGCGGGAAATTTTTAGGTACGCAGTATTTT. It yields the protein CASSLGSGKFLGTQYF.

The chain employs TRBV6-5 and TRBJ1-4; D ambiguous. V lost 2 bases to trimming and J lost 0 bases, with 7 bases between them. CDR1 and CDR2 (germline): MNHEY, SVGAGI. The CDR3 has 15 residues. For the CDR3, the DNA is TGTGCCAGCAGTTACAGCACCGCAACTAATGAAAAACTGTTTTTT. It encodes CASSYSTATNEKLFF.

With respect to this clone: Other DNA sequences in the same sample also yield this CDR3. The J gene is TRBJ2-4, the V gene TRBV18; a weak D match, TRBD1 (5 bases). The CDR3 is 13 residues long. CDR1 is KGHSH, CDR2 LQKENI, per germline. Trimming removed 6 bases at V and 3 bases at J, with 9 bases between. This CDR3 reads CASSPDIKNIQYF. The CDR3 DNA is TGTGCCAGCTCCCCGGACATCAAAAACATTCAGTACTTC.

V is TRBV6-2 or TRBV6-3 and J is TRBJ2-2, with D unresolved. Germline CDR1 and CDR2: MNHEY and SVGEGT. Between the trimmed V and J ends, which lost 0 bases and 14 bases, there was a span of 13 bases. CDR3 length: 13 amino acids. Here the CDR3 DNA reads TGTGCCAGCAGTTACTCGGAAGGGCTGGAACTGTTTTTT. This translates into CASSYSEGLELFF.

This clone occurred a few times. V is TRBV2 and J is TRBJ1-1, with a tentative D call TRBD1 (6 bases). Looked up from germline, CDR1 is SNHLY and CDR2 is FYNNEI. This CDR3 is 13 amino acids long. Trimming cost V 7 bases and J 1 base, with 10 bases left between them. DNA of the CDR3: TGTGCCAGCACTGGACAGTGGAACACTGAAGCTTTCTTT. This sequence encodes CASTGQWNTEAFF.

The rearrangement uses TRBV27 and TRBJ2-1; a possible D gene is TRBD1 (6 bases). This CDR3 has 15 residues. The germline V gene encodes CDR1 MNHEY and CDR2 SMNVEV (reference sequence). V was pared by 4 bases and J by 1 base, with 11 bases between. CDR3 sequence reads: CASSSGAESYNEQFF. DNA of the CDR3: TGTGCCAGCAGTTCAGGGGCGGAATCCTACAATGAGCAGTTCTTC.

V is TRBV18 and J is TRBJ2-3; 9 bases map to TRBD1. Losses at the gene ends were 1 base for V and 0 bases for J; bases not matched to a gene: 8. The germline gives CDR1 KGHSH, CDR2 LQKENI. CDR3 size: 18 residues. In DNA form, the CDR3 reads TGTGCCAGCTCACCACGGGACAGGGTCTTACCTAGCACAGATACGCAGTATTTT. This codes for CASSPRDRVLPSTDTQYF.

The V gene is TRBV28, the J gene TRBJ2-2, with 8 bases aligning to TRBD1. CDR3 length equals 14 residues. Germline values: CDR1 MDHEN, CDR2 SYDVKM. Germline trimming cut 6 bases from V and 7 bases from J; bases unmatched to any gene: 7. CDR3 in DNA: TGTGCCAGCAGACGGACAGGGAGTGACGGGGAGCTGTTTTTT. Its protein product is CASRRTGSDGELFF.

The chain has TRBV4-1 and TRBJ2-3; 8 bases are shared with TRBD2. Germline CDR1 reads MGHRA; CDR2 reads YSYEKL. V was pared by 0 bases and J by 0 bases, with 8 bases of the junction left unmatched. The CDR3 covers 18 residues. CDR3 bases: TGCGCCAGCAGCCAAGATATTGAGCGGGGGAAGAGCACAGATACGCAGTATTTT. This encodes CASSQDIERGKSTDTQYF.

This chain connects TRBV6-4 to TRBJ1-6; D uncertain. This CDR3 region has 15 residues. The ends were cut back, 4 bases at V and 7 bases at J, with 14 bases in the middle. From germline, CDR1 is MRHNA and CDR2 SNTAGT. CDR3 nucleotides: TGTGCCAGCAGTGTTTCGGACGAACAAAATTCACCCCTCCACTTT. Protein: CASSVSDEQNSPLHF.

CDR3 loop: CASRGPGNEQFF. As DNA, the CDR3 is TGTGCCAGCCGGGGCCCGGGAAATGAGCAGTTCTTC. The rearrangement joins TRBV6-5 to TRBJ2-1; D may correspond to TRBD1 or TRBD2 (5 bases each). The germline CDR1 and CDR2 sequences are MNHEY and SVGAGI. The V end was cut by 8 bases, the J end by 7 bases, with 12 bases between. CDR3 length: 12 residues.

The chain has TRBV6-2 or TRBV6-3 and TRBJ2-7; a weak D match, TRBD2 (7 bases). V dropped 5 bases and J dropped 0 bases, with 23 bases sitting between them. The length of the CDR3 is 18 residues. Germline CDR1 and CDR2: MNHEY and SVGEGT. CDR3 loop: CASSLIRSRGAFSYEQYF. The DNA of the CDR3 is TGTGCCAGCAGTCTTATCCGATCCCGGGGGGCCTTCTCCTACGAGCAGTACTTC.

This chain links TRBV18 with TRBJ1-2; the D is unclear. Deletions cut 5 bases from V and 5 bases from J, with 6 bases between. The CDR3 contains 11 residues. Germline V lookup: CDR1 KGHSH, CDR2 LQKENI. The CDR3 here is CASSSPYGYTF. The CDR3 nucleotides read TGTGCCAGCTCATCCCCATATGGCTACACCTTC.

This chain links TRBV30 with TRBJ1-4; weak D call: TRBD1 (6 bases). Trimming stripped 5 bases from V and 3 bases from J, with 10 bases between. The CDR3 totals 13 residues. Germline CDR1 reads GTSNPN; CDR2 reads SVGIG (reference sequence). Here the CDR3 DNA reads TGTGCCTGGGACACAGGGTCTAATGAAAAACTGTTTTTT. Translated: CAWDTGSNEKLFF.

The chain uses TRBV5-4 and TRBJ2-1; 13 positions match TRBD2. V dropped 4 bases and J dropped 0; count of bases not matched to a gene: 7. The CDR3 totals 18 residues. The V gene's germline CDR1 is SGHNT and CDR2 YYREEE (reference sequence). CDR3 nucleotides: TGTGCCAGCAGCCCCGGGACTAGCGGGACTCTCTCCTACAATGAGCAGTTCTTC. This gives the protein CASSPGTSGTLSYNEQFF.

The chain couples TRBV13 to TRBJ1-1; possibly TRBD1 for D (6 bases). The CDR3 has 16 residues. V was pared by 4 bases and J by 0 bases, with 15 bases between. Germline V gene data show CDR1 as PRHDT and CDR2 as FYEKMQ (reference sequence). The CDR3 spells CASSSPGDGVNTEAFF. The CDR3 DNA sequence: TGTGCCAGCAGCTCTCCAGGGGATGGCGTGAACACTGAAGCTTTCTTT.

The sample holds one count of this clone. V usage is TRBV6-5 and J usage is TRBJ2-7; 7 nucleotides align to TRBD1. This CDR3 region has 14 residues. In germline, CDR1 is MNHEY, CDR2 SVGAGI. J was trimmed by 2 bases and V by 6 bases; bases with no gene match: 7. The CDR3 loop reads CASRVDRVAYEQYF. In DNA form, the CDR3 reads TGTGCCAGCAGAGTCGACAGGGTTGCCTACGAGCAGTACTTC.